This T cell receptor beta chain was obtained from a study of post-analysis software for immune sequencing data (dated by TCRdb to between 2015 and 2016). Study-level background: Disease courses on record covered relapsing-remitting, secondary progressive and progressive-relapsing multiple sclerosis, though some patients had no subtype annotation. A subset of samples was prepared in parallel using single-end sample barcoding, then pooled and co-amplified after Illumina adapter ligation. The patient repertoires were compared against approximately eleven previously published healthy control repertoires obtained from donors aged roughly 6 to 28 years. What the study reported, not specific to this receptor: Normalized Chao1 diversity was significantly lower in multiple sclerosis patients than controls, suggesting substantial peripheral T-cell clonal expansion. Patients showed significantly higher frequencies than controls for a few TRBV segments, among them TRBV5-6, TRBV5-1 and TRBV20-1. The multiple sclerosis patient group was slightly younger than the control group. Direct clustering with F measure showed strong co-clustering of samples prepared in the same batch, prompting a batch-effect correction.

As regards this clonotype: Which antigen it targets is not known. Base qualities are not recorded, but no much larger clone differs from it by a single base.

To demonstrate the VDJtools post-analysis software, TCR beta repertoires were profiled from the peripheral blood of some 12 young patients with multiple sclerosis. The multiple sclerosis patients were children and adolescents ranging in age from roughly 6 to 15 years. Including the terminal cysteine and phenylalanine, the CDR3 comprises 20 residues. Left in the record is the CDR3 DNA by itself, 60 bases read in frame from the first base. Taken from the germline V gene, the CDR1 and CDR2 loops are SGHTA and FQGNSA. At the junction V is shortened by 4 bases and J by 0 bases; bases outside the gene matches: 14. Library construction relied on PCR. TCRdb records Illumina HiSeq 2500 as the sequencer. To reduce PCR and sequencing biases, unique molecular identifiers were built into the TCR beta cDNA libraries. Every 1 to 10 million input T cells yielded approximately 500,000 cDNA molecules, meaning each molecule approximated one T cell. Patient libraries were prepared and sequenced with the same protocol used for the earlier healthy control dataset. Samples belonging to the same batch were prepared together, multiplexed and sequenced on a shared HiSeq lane. Concerning the study's data processing: MIGEC handled the raw barcoded reads, throwing out single-read molecular identifier groups before consensus assembly and CDR3 extraction. Clonotype tables were post-analysed with VDJtools, normalizing diversity by down-sampling all datasets to the smallest sample size. To correct batch-related cross-sample contamination, repertoire overlap clustering matched CDR3 amino acid sequences but not nucleotide sequences. The raw public data were reprocessed by TCRdb itself: fastp quality trimming at Q25, MiXCR clonotype calling, in-frame beta chains only. Each entry is one CDR3 protein sequence, shown with its most common DNA and genes. TCRdb, rather than the study authors, made the V and J calls. The sample table holds about 500,000 distinct CDR3 sequences, of which under 55% were seen once. The top ten clonotypes cover about 12% of the sample.

The clonotype comes from a girl aged 5-17 years with multiple sclerosis. The sample comprised blood. The chain is encoded by TRBV7-2 joined to TRBJ2-1; 11 bases in the junction line up with TRBD2. The CDR3 corresponds to CASSWGGLAGGPSSYNEQFF. Here is the DNA: TGTGCCAGCAGCTGGGGGGGGCTAGCGGGAGGCCCCAGCTCCTACAATGAGCAGTTCTTC. Supplemented by the reference TRBV7-2 and TRBJ2-1 proteins around the CDR3, the complete variable domain is GAGVSQSPSNKVTEKGKDVELRCDPISGHTALYWYRQSLGQGLEFLIYFQGNSAPDKSGLPSDRFSAERTGGSVSTLTIQRTQQEDSAVYLCASSWGGLAGGPSSYNEQFFGPGTRLTVL.